Each of the 22 T cell receptor beta chains below was sequenced from the same sample in a study of Ad26.COV2.S vaccination and SARS-CoV-2 variants. Treatment reported: 15 to 20 received Ad26.COV2.S at low or high dose, single or two shots; several received placebo; per-sample allocation not given. Sampling occurred on day 63 after the first vaccine or placebo injection. The protocol was immunoSEQ multiplex PCR, while the TCRdb copy is restricted to in-frame clones and leaves out a portion. The sample contains around 320,000 clones, around four fifths of which appear only once. Sequenced here: peripheral blood, sampled in a trial of Ad26.COV2.S vaccine versus placebo. These receptors originate from a person aged 18-65 years who received the Ad26.COV2.S COVID-19 vaccine or a placebo.

In this sample, this clone turned up once. The CDR3 nucleotides read TGTGCCGCAACGACAGGGGCAGATACGCAGTATTTT. This sequence encodes CAATTGADTQYF. This rearrangement joins TRBV10-3 to TRBJ2-3; 8 nucleotides match TRBD1. This CDR3 is 12 amino acids long. With 11 bases clipped from V and 4 bases from J, the junction kept 5 bases outside the gene matches. The V gene's germline CDR1 is ENHRY and CDR2 SYGVKD.

This chain uses TRBV2 with TRBJ1-3, with D unresolved. The germline V and J ends were trimmed by 7 bases and 4 bases, with 8 bases remaining between them. Per the germline V gene, CDR1 is SNHLY and CDR2 is FYNNEI. The CDR3 length is 12 residues. The CDR3 reads CASISQGNTIYF. CDR3 bases: TGTGCCAGCATTAGTCAGGGAAACACCATATATTTT.

V and J are TRBV7-8 and TRBJ2-2; TRBD2 aligns across 12 bases. Germline CDR1 is SGHVS and CDR2 is FQNEAQ. The CDR3 runs to 19 residues. V lost 1 base, J lost 4 bases, and 10 bases stayed unmatched. This CDR3 is CASSLVWLAGGRATGELFF. The CDR3 DNA follows: TGTGCCAGCAGCTTAGTTTGGCTAGCGGGGGGGCGTGCCACCGGGGAGCTGTTTTTT.

The chain links TRBV10-3 to TRBJ1-2, with D maybe TRBD1 (6 bases). This CDR3 is built from 16 residues. Germline values: CDR1 ENHRY, CDR2 SYGVKD. V was pared by 0 bases and J by 4 bases, with 15 bases between. The CDR3 protein is CAISESVQGSSYGYTF. The CDR3 DNA reads TGTGCCATCAGTGAGTCGGTACAGGGATCAAGCTATGGCTACACCTTC.

The CDR3 sequence: CASSAKTALTANVLTF. The CDR3 bases are TGTGCCAGTAGTGCAAAGACGGCACTCACGGCCAACGTCCTGACTTTC. The chain carries TRBV19 and TRBJ2-6; D is uncertain. Germline V gives CDR1 LNHDA, CDR2 SQIVND (reference sequence). The CDR3 sequence is 16 residues long. V lost 5 bases and J lost 6, with 17 bases in between.

The V gene is TRBV10-3, the J gene TRBJ1-2; D remains unclear. Deletions cut 1 base from V and 4 bases from J, with 13 bases between. Germline V gene data show CDR1 as ENHRY and CDR2 as SYGVKD. This CDR3 is 15 amino acids long. The CDR3 bases are TGTGCCATCAGTGAGTTTAACAGCCTTTCCTATGGCTACACCTTC. Translating it yields CAISEFNSLSYGYTF.

The V call is TRBV5-6, the J call TRBJ2-3; D ambiguous. The CDR3 is 14 residues long. Deletions cut 4 bases from V and 4 bases from J, with 13 bases between. Germline CDR1 SGHDT, CDR2 YYEEEE. The CDR3 spells CASSGMTLSDTQYF. CDR3 in DNA: TGTGCCAGCAGCGGCATGACACTTTCAGATACGCAGTATTTT. Supplemented by reference TRBV5-6 and TRBJ2-3, the full variable domain reads DAGVTQSPTHLIKTRGQQVTLRCSPKSGHDTVSWYQQALGQGPQFIFQYYEEEERQRGNFPDRFSGHQFPNYSSELNVNALLLGDSALYLCASSGMTLSDTQYFGPGTRLTVL.

The chain has TRBV6-5 and TRBJ1-1; D ambiguous. Germline assignment: CDR1 MNHEY and CDR2 SVGAGI. There are 14 residues in the CDR3. Trimming took off 8 bases at V and 1 base at J, with 14 bases between the two ends. CDR3 sequence (DNA): TGTGCCAGCGCCAGAAGCGGAGGGAACACTGAAGCTTTCTTT. Protein product: CASARSGGNTEAFF.

J is TRBJ1-6 and V is TRBV10-2, with D perhaps TRBD1 (6 bases). The CDR3 has 14 residues. Looked up from germline, CDR1 is WSHSY and CDR2 is SAAADI. The V end lost 2 bases, the J end lost 10 bases, and 12 bases lay between the germline ends. Here the CDR3 reads CASSENQGISPLHF. CDR3 sequence (DNA): TGCGCCAGCAGTGAGAACCAGGGGATCTCACCCCTCCACTTT.

In DNA form, the CDR3 reads TGTGCCAGCTCACCGCAGAAAAACTACGAGCAGTACTTC. Amino acid sequence: CASSPQKNYEQYF. The chain has TRBV18 and TRBJ2-7; D unresolved. Germline V gene sequence: CDR1 KGHSH, CDR2 LQKENI. This CDR3 contains 13 residues. Deletions cut 3 bases from V and 3 bases from J, with 9 bases between.

The V call is TRBV3-1 (or the pseudogene TRBV3-2), the J call TRBJ2-7; 10 bases agree with TRBD1. CDR3 length equals 15 residues. J gave up 1 base and V 4 bases, and 4 bases lay outside the gene matches. The germline gives CDR1 LGHDT, CDR2 YNNKEL (reference sequence). In DNA form, the CDR3 reads TGTGCCAGCAGCCCCGGACAGGGGGGATCCTACGAGCAGTACTTC. Its translation is CASSPGQGGSYEQYF.

Here the CDR3 reads CASSQDWAGVNEQFF. CDR3 in DNA: TGTGCCAGCAGCCAAGATTGGGCAGGGGTTAATGAGCAGTTCTTC. The chain recombines TRBV3-1 (or the pseudogene TRBV3-2) with TRBJ2-1; TRBD1 is a possible D gene (6 bases). The germline V and J ends were trimmed by 0 bases and 7 bases, with 13 bases remaining between them. Germline lookup yields CDR1 LGHDT and CDR2 YNNKEL (reference sequence). The CDR3 runs to 15 residues.

This clone appeared once. The CDR3 DNA sequence: TGTGCCAGCAGCTTAGGTCGGGGAGCAACTAATGAAAAACTGTTTTTT. This sequence encodes CASSLGRGATNEKLFF. The chain carries TRBV11-3 and TRBJ1-4, with D uncertain. CDR1 and CDR2 (germline): SGHNT, YENEEA. The germline V and J ends were trimmed by 1 base and 0 bases, with 9 bases remaining between them. This CDR3 contains 16 residues.

This chain connects TRBV4-2 to TRBJ1-4; the D gene is possibly TRBD1 (5 bases). With 0 bases removed from V and 5 bases from J, the gap between germline ends came to 25 bases. Germline CDR1 LGHNA, CDR2 YNFKEQ. The CDR3 has 20 residues. The CDR3 protein is CASSQERGRGRDSFNEKLFF. As DNA, the CDR3 is TGTGCCAGCAGCCAAGAGCGCGGGAGGGGTCGAGATTCCTTCAATGAAAAACTGTTTTTT.

This clone was detected a few times. The chain joins TRBV12-3 or TRBV12-4 to TRBJ2-7; D gene ambiguous. Trimming took off 6 bases at V and 3 bases at J, with 12 bases between the two ends. The CDR3 has 13 amino acids. In DNA, the CDR3 is TGTGCCAGCAGACGCGACGGCAACTACGAGCAGTACTTC. This codes for CASRRDGNYEQYF.

This chain connects TRBV5-4 to TRBJ1-2; D call uncertain. This CDR3 has 11 amino acids. V was clipped by 5 bases and J by 6 bases, with 8 bases between them. Germline V gene sequence: CDR1 SGHNT, CDR2 YYREEE (reference sequence). CDR3 coding DNA: TGTGCCAGCAGTTACACTGATGGCTACACCTTC. This translates into CASSYTDGYTF.

This chain joins TRBV6-2 or TRBV6-3 and TRBJ2-3; the match to TRBD2 covers 8 bases. Germline V gene lookup returns CDR1 MNHEY and CDR2 SVGEGT. V shed 2 bases, J shed 0 bases, and the junction held 16 bases outside the gene matches. This CDR3 region has 20 residues. This CDR3 reads CASSYEAGLLAEPSTDTQYF. CDR3 bases: TGTGCCAGCAGTTACGAGGCCGGTTTACTAGCGGAGCCCAGCACAGATACGCAGTATTTT.

This clone has just one count. The chain uses TRBV6-6 and TRBJ1-3; TRBD1 agrees at 7 bases. Unmatched junction bases numbered 1, after V lost 0 bases and J lost 2 bases. The CDR3 loop spans 15 amino acids. Germline V gene lookup returns CDR1 MNHNY and CDR2 SVGAGI (reference sequence). As DNA, the CDR3 is TGTGCCAGCAGTTACTCGACAGGGCCTGGAAACACCATATATTTT. This codes for CASSYSTGPGNTIYF.

This clone has just one count. This chain links TRBV2 with TRBJ1-1, with TRBD1 matching over 7 bases. Looked up from germline, CDR1 is SNHLY and CDR2 is FYNNEI. V trimming: 9 bases; J trimming: 4 bases; junction bases outside the gene matches: 8. There are 13 residues in the CDR3. CDR3 nucleotides: TGTGCCAGTCACCCATACAGGGGCACTGAAGCTTTCTTT. Its translation is CASHPYRGTEAFF.

The sample holds a few counts of this clone. Other DNA sequences from this sample encode an identical CDR3 as well. The V gene is TRBV3-1 (or the pseudogene TRBV3-2), the J gene TRBJ1-5; D uncertain. Per germline, CDR1 LGHDT and CDR2 YNNKEL (reference sequence). The CDR3 has 13 residues. V was shortened by 0 bases and J by 6 bases, with 6 bases between the two germline ends. CDR3 nucleotide sequence: TGTGCCAGCAGCCAAGATCTGAGTCAGCCCCAGCATTTT. This sequence encodes CASSQDLSQPQHF.

This rearrangement joins TRBV2 to TRBJ1-1; D is possibly TRBD1 (5 bases). Trimming removed 11 bases from V and 1 base from J, with 14 bases in between. The CDR3 covers 13 residues. Germline V gene sequence: CDR1 SNHLY, CDR2 FYNNEI. DNA for the CDR3: TGTGCCGTGGTATTGGGGCGGAACACTGAAGCTTTCTTT. Translating it yields CAVVLGRNTEAFF.

This sequence joins TRBV14 and TRBJ2-7; TRBD1 aligns across 7 bases. The V gene end was trimmed by 3 bases and the J gene end by 5 bases; junction bases not matched to a gene: 10. CDR3 length equals 15 residues. In germline, CDR1 is SGHDN, CDR2 FVKESK. CDR3 amino acids: CASSQKGAGFHEQYF. The CDR3 coding sequence is TGTGCCAGCAGCCAGAAGGGGGCGGGTTTCCACGAGCAGTACTTC.